This TCR beta chain was found in a study of blood T cell repertoires in COVID-19 (TCRdb year 2020). A note on the overall study: Samples from collaborators originated in the United States, Italy and Spain and spanned both the acute and convalescent phases of COVID-19. Where available, HLA class I and class II types were taken from metadata supplied by the sample provider and were not determined by assay-based typing. Deeply sampled blood TCRbeta repertoires from subjects exposed to, actively infected with, or recovered from COVID-19 were included in the dataset. The prospective study material was composed of cDNA or gDNA derived from T cells, B-cell-depleted T cells, or PBMCs. The repertoires were released in a freely available public database intended as a resource for research on the immune response to SARS-CoV-2. Samples came from the ongoing ImmuneRACE study (first 160 participants) plus 1,254 subjects from 6 global collaborators. Sample metadata almost always included a de-identified subject ID, COVID-19 status, age in years and sex. What the study reported, not specific to this receptor: The amount of clinical and demographic metadata varied by source and participant and was provided uncurated.

Collaborating institutions collected whole blood in K2EDTA tubes following their own protocols. Collaborator samples were shipped for TCRbeta analysis as frozen whole blood, isolated PBMCs, or DNA extracted from either sample type. Only a few counts were recorded for this clone. There is no known antigen for this receptor. Qualities for individual bases were not recorded, and no much larger clone is one base off. TCRbeta CDR3 regions were amplified from genomic DNA by means of the immunoSEQ Assay, a bias-controlled multiplex PCR. Processing in the source paper ran as follows. Nucleated cell counts per sample were estimated from amplification of reference gene primers within the assay. To quantify the absolute abundance of each unique TCRbeta CDR3 rearrangement, sequence reads were collapsed and filtered. For each sample, productive Simpson clonality was calculated as the square root of Simpson's diversity index over productive rearrangements. TCRdb took this table from immuneACCESS and kept in-frame rearrangements with V and J called. Such tables lack part of the clones; where checked against another copy, unresolved V genes explain under half of the gap, and the rest is unexplained. V, J and clone size were drawn from that table, and D and trimming were deduced from the DNA. This sample is represented by 30,000 to 40,000 clones; approximately 78% of them were singletons. Of the sample, about 38% falls within the top ten clones.

This sequence originates from an older man with active or convalescent COVID-19. The source material was peripheral blood.

The CDR3 region: CASSPGGDEQFF. The nucleotide sequence reads as follows: TGTGCCAGCTCACCGGGGGGGGATGAGCAGTTCTTC. The rearranged chain carries TRBV18 and TRBJ2-1, and 7 junctional nucleotides match TRBD2. Compared with germline, V lacks 3 bases and J lacks 8 bases; bases without a gene match: 1. The germline V gene sets CDR1 to KGHSH and CDR2 to LQKENI. Its CDR3 holds 12 amino acids, cysteine through phenylalanine. The DNA shown is the 36-base CDR3, in frame from base 1.